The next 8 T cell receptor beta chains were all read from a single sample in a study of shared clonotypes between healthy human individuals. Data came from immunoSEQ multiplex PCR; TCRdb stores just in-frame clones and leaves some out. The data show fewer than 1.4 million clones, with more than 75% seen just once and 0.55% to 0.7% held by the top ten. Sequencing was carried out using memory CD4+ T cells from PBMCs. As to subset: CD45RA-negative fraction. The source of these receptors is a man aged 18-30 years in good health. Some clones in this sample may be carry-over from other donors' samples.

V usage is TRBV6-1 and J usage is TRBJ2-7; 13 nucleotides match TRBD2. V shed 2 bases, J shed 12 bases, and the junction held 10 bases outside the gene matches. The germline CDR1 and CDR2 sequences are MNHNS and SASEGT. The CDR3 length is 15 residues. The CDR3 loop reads CASSESTSGRPLPYF. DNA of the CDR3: TGTGCCAGCAGTGAATCGACTAGCGGGAGGCCCCTGCCGTACTTC.

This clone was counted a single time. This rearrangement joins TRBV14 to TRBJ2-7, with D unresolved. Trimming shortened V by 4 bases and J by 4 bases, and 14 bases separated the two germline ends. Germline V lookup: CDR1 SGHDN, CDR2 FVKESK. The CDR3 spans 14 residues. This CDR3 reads CASSPGVFRYEQYF. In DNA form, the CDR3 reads TGTGCCAGCAGCCCAGGAGTCTTCAGATACGAGCAGTACTTC.

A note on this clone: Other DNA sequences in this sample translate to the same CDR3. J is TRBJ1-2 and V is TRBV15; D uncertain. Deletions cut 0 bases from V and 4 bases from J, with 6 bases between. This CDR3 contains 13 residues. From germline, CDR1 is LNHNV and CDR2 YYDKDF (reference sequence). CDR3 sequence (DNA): TGTGCCACCAGCAGAGATGGTGGCTATGGCTACACCTTC. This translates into CATSRDGGYGYTF. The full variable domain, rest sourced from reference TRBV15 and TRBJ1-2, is DAMVIQNPRYQVTQFGKPVTLSCSQTLNHNVMYWYQQKSSQAPKLLFHYYDKDFNNEADTPDNFQSRRPNTSFCFLDIRSPGLGDTAMYLCATSRDGGYGYTFGSGTRLTVV.

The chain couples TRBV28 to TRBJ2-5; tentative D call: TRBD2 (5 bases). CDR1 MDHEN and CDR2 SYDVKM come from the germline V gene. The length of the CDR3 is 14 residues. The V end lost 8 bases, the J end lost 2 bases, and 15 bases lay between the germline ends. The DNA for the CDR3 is TGTGCCAGCTCAATTTTGGGGAGACAAGAGACCCAGTACTTC. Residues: CASSILGRQETQYF.

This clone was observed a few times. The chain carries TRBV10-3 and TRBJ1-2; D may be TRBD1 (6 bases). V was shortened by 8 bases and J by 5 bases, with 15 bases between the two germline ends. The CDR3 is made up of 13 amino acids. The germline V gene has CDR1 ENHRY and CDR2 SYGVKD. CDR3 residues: CAIAAGEGYGYTF. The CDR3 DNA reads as TGTGCCATCGCGGCAGGGGAAGGATATGGCTACACCTTC.

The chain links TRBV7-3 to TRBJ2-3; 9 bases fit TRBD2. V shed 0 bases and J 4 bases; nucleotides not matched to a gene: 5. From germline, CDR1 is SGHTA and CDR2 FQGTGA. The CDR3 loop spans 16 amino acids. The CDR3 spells CASSLTAAGGADTQYF. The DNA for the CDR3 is TGTGCCAGCAGCTTAACAGCAGCGGGAGGAGCAGATACGCAGTATTTT.

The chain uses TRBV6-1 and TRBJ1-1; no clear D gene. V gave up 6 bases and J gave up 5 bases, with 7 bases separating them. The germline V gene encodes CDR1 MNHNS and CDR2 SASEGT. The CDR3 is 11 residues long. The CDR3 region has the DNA TGTGCCAGCAGAGTGGGGACTGAAGCTTTCTTT. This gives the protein CASRVGTEAFF.

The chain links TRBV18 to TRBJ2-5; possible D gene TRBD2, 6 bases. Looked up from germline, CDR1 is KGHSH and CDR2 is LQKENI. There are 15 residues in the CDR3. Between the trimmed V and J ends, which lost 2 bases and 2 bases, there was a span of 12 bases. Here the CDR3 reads CASSPRYSGQETQYF. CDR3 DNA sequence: TGTGCCAGCTCACCAAGGTACAGCGGGCAAGAGACCCAGTACTTC.